These 29 T cell receptor beta chains were sequenced from one sample in a study of blood T cells in healthy people across ages. A second PCR of about 7 to 12 cycles used a sample-barcoded 5' primer and a J-beta primer mix. In TCRdb, the 5' RACE reads were re-called with MiXCR into one record per CDR3 protein. The sample has about 1.4 million distinct CDR3 sequences, roughly 64% seen once. The sample taken for sequencing was blood. These receptors were obtained from a man younger than 35 in good health.

V gene TRBV4-3 combines with J gene TRBJ2-4; weak D call: TRBD1 (5 bases). The end of the DNA aligns better with TRBJ2-5, so the J call may be wrong. Germline lookup yields CDR1 LGHNA and CDR2 YSLEER. CDR3 length: 16 residues. CDR3 protein: CASSQDRMTALETQYF. The CDR3 DNA is TGCGCCAGCAGCCAAGATCGAATGACAGCCCTAGAGACCCAGTACTTC.

CDR3 residues: CATSSWGSEKLFF. The CDR3 nucleotides read TGTGCCACCAGCAGTTGGGGGTCCGAAAAACTGTTTTTT. This chain joins TRBV15 and TRBJ1-4; D possibly corresponds to TRBD1 (5 bases). The V gene's germline CDR1 is LNHNV and CDR2 YYDKDF (reference sequence). The CDR3 extends over 13 amino acids. V was cut by 3 bases and J by 8 bases, with 10 bases left in between. Together with reference TRBV15 and TRBJ1-4, the CDR3 gives the full variable domain: DAMVIQNPRYQVTQFGKPVTLSCSQTLNHNVMYWYQQKSSQAPKLLFHYYDKDFNNEADTPDNFQSRRPNTSFCFLDIRSPGLGDTAMYLCATSSWGSEKLFFGSGTQLSVL.

This clonotype was seen a handful of times. The chain uses TRBV10-3 and TRBJ1-4; D might be TRBD1 (5 bases). V gave up 10 bases and J gave up 16 bases, with 19 bases separating them. The germline gives CDR1 ENHRY, CDR2 SYGVKD. This CDR3 is 11 amino acids long. In DNA, the CDR3 is TGTGCCACCACCTCCGGGGGGGTTCAGTTTTTT. Its protein product is CATTSGGVQFF.

The rearrangement joins TRBV7-9 to TRBJ2-1; the D gene is possibly TRBD1 (6 bases). The CDR3 runs to 14 residues. Germline CDR1 reads SEHNR; CDR2 reads FQNEAQ (reference sequence). Trimming removed 8 bases at V and 8 bases at J, with 19 bases between. The DNA of the CDR3 is TGTGCCAGCGACCATACAGGGATCATCGATGAGCAGTTCTTC. Protein sequence: CASDHTGIIDEQFF.

The chain uses TRBV20-1 and TRBJ2-3, with TRBD2 matching 7 bases. The germline V gene has CDR1 DFQATT and CDR2 SNEGSKA (reference sequence). The CDR3 extends over 15 amino acids. V shed 5 bases, J shed 5 bases, and the junction held 13 bases outside the gene matches. The CDR3 DNA is TGCAGTGCTGAGACGCTTCGGGGGGTTGAAGATACGCAGTATTTT. This gives the protein CSAETLRGVEDTQYF.

The V and J genes are TRBV7-2 and TRBJ2-7; D is possibly TRBD2 (6 bases). Germline loops: CDR1 SGHTA, CDR2 FQGNSA. The germline V and J ends were trimmed by 1 base and 6 bases, with 13 bases remaining between them. The CDR3 is 14 residues long. The CDR3: CASSLEGMRGEQYF. CDR3 bases: TGTGCCAGCAGCTTAGAAGGCATGCGGGGCGAGCAGTACTTC. Drawing the rest from reference TRBV7-2 and TRBJ2-7, the complete variable domain is GAGVSQSPSNKVTEKGKDVELRCDPISGHTALYWYRQSLGQGLEFLIYFQGNSAPDKSGLPSDRFSAERTGGSVSTLTIQRTQQEDSAVYLCASSLEGMRGEQYFGPGTRLTVT.

The chain combines TRBV12-3 or TRBV12-4 with TRBJ1-5; D is uncertain. The CDR3 extends over 12 amino acids. V was clipped by 5 bases and J by 5 bases, with 7 bases between them. The CDR3 is CASSPRDQPQHF. The CDR3 DNA is TGTGCCAGCAGTCCTCGGGATCAGCCCCAGCATTTT.

V is TRBV9 and J is TRBJ2-1; D gene ambiguous. Trimming stripped 0 bases from V and 0 bases from J, with 10 bases between. The length of the CDR3 is 16 residues. Germline V gene lookup returns CDR1 SGDLS and CDR2 YYNGEE. The CDR3 DNA reads as TGTGCCAGCAGCGTAGTAGCCCTGAGCTCCTACAATGAGCAGTTCTTC. As protein: CASSVVALSSYNEQFF. Variable domain in full (rest from reference TRBV9 and TRBJ2-1): DSGVTQTPKHLITATGQRVTLRCSPRSGDLSVYWYQQSLDQGLQFLIQYYNGEERAKGNILERFSAQQFPDLHSELNLSSLELGDSALYFCASSVVALSSYNEQFFGPGTRLTVL.

The chain uses TRBV5-1 and TRBJ1-1; the D is unclear. V was pared by 2 bases and J by 2 bases, with 7 bases between. The CDR3 contains 13 residues. Per germline, CDR1 SGHRS and CDR2 YFSETQ. As DNA, the CDR3 is TGCGCCAGCAGCTTTTTGGACAACACTGAAGCTTTCTTT. Translating it yields CASSFLDNTEAFF. Based on the CDR3 plus reference TRBV5-1 and TRBJ1-1, the full variable domain is KAGVTQTPRYLIKTRGQQVTLSCSPISGHRSVSWYQQTPGQGLQFLFEYFSETQRNKGNFPGRFSGRQFSNSRSEMNVSTLELGDSALYLCASSFLDNTEAFFGQGTRLTVV.

This clonotype has a single count. This chain connects TRBV25-1 to TRBJ2-5; D is tentatively TRBD1 or TRBD2 (6 bases each). V lost 8 bases and J 5 bases, leaving 15 bases between the germline ends. The CDR3 covers 13 residues. Germline loops: CDR1 MGHDK, CDR2 SYGVNS. CDR3 DNA: TGTGCCAGCGTAGAGGGGGGCGGGGAGACCCAGTACTTC. Encoded protein: CASVEGGGETQYF.

This clonotype was seen only once. This chain connects TRBV27 to TRBJ2-3; no reliable D call. Germline V gene data show CDR1 as MNHEY and CDR2 as SMNVEV (reference sequence). CDR3 size: 20 residues. With 0 bases removed from V and 0 bases from J, the gap between germline ends came to 22 bases. CDR3 loop: CASSLSIISRSRSSTDTQYF. The CDR3 DNA is TGTGCCAGCAGTTTATCGATCATTTCACGCAGTCGATCTAGCACAGATACGCAGTATTTT.

This chain connects TRBV4-3 to TRBJ2-7; a weak D match, TRBD2 (5 bases). The CDR3 loop spans 13 amino acids. Germline lookup yields CDR1 LGHNA and CDR2 YSLEER. V was shortened by 4 bases and J by 6 bases, with 13 bases between the two germline ends. The CDR3 spells CASSPRAGSEQYF. The DNA of the CDR3 is TGCGCCAGCAGCCCCCGGGCGGGTTCCGAGCAGTACTTC.

This chain connects TRBV3-1 to TRBJ2-3; 7 positions agree with TRBD2. The J segment lost 2 bases and the V segment lost 4 bases, leaving 6 bases of the junction unmatched. The CDR3 sequence is 15 residues long. Germline CDR1 LGHDT, CDR2 YNNKEL (reference sequence). CDR3 nucleotide sequence: TGTGCCAGCAGCCCCCGACTAGCCGACACAGATACGCAGTATTTT. It specifies CASSPRLADTDTQYF.

This clonotype was detected a few times. The chain couples TRBV7-2 to TRBJ2-3; D is ambiguous. The CDR3 sequence is 13 residues long. Trimming removed 6 bases from V and 0 bases from J, with 7 bases in between. Per the germline V gene, CDR1 is SGHTA and CDR2 is FQGNSA. The CDR3 bases are TGTGCCAGCAGTCCCCACAGCACAGATACGCAGTATTTT. It translates to CASSPHSTDTQYF. The whole variable domain, filled in from reference TRBV7-2 and TRBJ2-3, reads GAGVSQSPSNKVTEKGKDVELRCDPISGHTALYWYRQSLGQGLEFLIYFQGNSAPDKSGLPSDRFSAERTGGSVSTLTIQRTQQEDSAVYLCASSPHSTDTQYFGPGTRLTVL.

The genes are TRBV4-2 and TRBJ2-3, with D perhaps assigned TRBD1 or TRBD2 (6 bases each). This CDR3 comprises 14 residues. The V end was cut by 2 bases, the J end by 4 bases, with 10 bases between. CDR1 LGHNA and CDR2 YNFKEQ come from the germline V gene. CDR3 region: CASSQLEGADTQYF. CDR3 bases: TGTGCCAGCAGCCAATTGGAGGGGGCAGATACGCAGTATTTT.

V is TRBV7-2 and J is TRBJ1-2; 9 bases are a match to TRBD1. Germline CDR1 is SGHTA and CDR2 is FQGNSA. Losses at the gene ends were 5 bases for V and 4 bases for J; bases not matched to a gene: 5. This CDR3 is built from 14 residues. CDR3 protein: CASSDRGFSYGYTF. CDR3 DNA sequence: TGTGCCAGCAGCGACAGGGGGTTCAGCTATGGCTACACCTTC.

This clonotype was detected a few times. The chain is built from TRBV4-1 and TRBJ1-6, with 9 bases fitting TRBD1. J was trimmed by 10 bases and V by 5 bases; bases with no gene match: 3. CDR1 and CDR2 from the germline V gene are MGHRA and YSYEKL. The CDR3 is made up of 13 amino acids. CDR3: CASSTGGESPLHF. CDR3 in DNA: TGCGCCAGCAGCACAGGGGGCGAATCACCCCTCCACTTT.

The J gene is TRBJ2-5, the V gene TRBV12-3 or TRBV12-4; TRBD2 matches at 8 bases. V lost 5 bases and J lost 4; bases outside the gene matches: 18. The CDR3 runs to 18 residues. CDR3 bases: TGTGCCAGCAGTAAGACCCCCTCTGCGGGAGGAGTAGGAGAGACCCAGTACTTC. This translates into CASSKTPSAGGVGETQYF.

The chain carries TRBV12-5 and TRBJ2-7; 8 bases are a match to TRBD1. J lost 7 bases, V lost 2 bases, and 4 bases had no gene match. The germline V gene has CDR1 LGHNT and CDR2 FRNRAP. This CDR3 region has 13 residues. The CDR3 sequence is CASGLPGQGEQYF. The DNA of the CDR3 is TGTGCTAGTGGTTTGCCCGGACAGGGAGAGCAGTACTTC.

The chain is built from TRBV14 and TRBJ2-3; D is undetermined. The V and J ends lost 4 bases and 6 bases respectively, with 11 bases between them. There are 13 residues in the CDR3. Germline V gene sequence: CDR1 SGHDN, CDR2 FVKESK. The CDR3 loop reads CASSPLLLDTQYF. The CDR3, as DNA: TGTGCCAGCAGCCCCCTTCTACTGGATACGCAGTATTTT.

The chain couples TRBV6-6 to TRBJ2-1; TRBD1 might be the D (5 bases). The V gene lost 0 bases and the J gene lost 7 bases, with 13 bases spanning the gap. The CDR3 sequence is 15 residues long. Germline CDR1 and CDR2: MNHNY and SVGAGI (reference sequence). In DNA, the CDR3 is TGTGCCAGCAGTTACTCAAGTCAGGGCTGGAATGAGCAGTTCTTC. This codes for CASSYSSQGWNEQFF.

This clonotype has a single count. One end of the junction is discordant with germline, which a read error may explain. CDR3: CANSQGVNYEQYF. In nucleotides, the CDR3 is TGCGCCAACAGCCAAGGAGTGAACTACGAGCAGTACTTC. V usage is TRBV4-1 and J usage is TRBJ2-7, with unresolved D. The CDR3 is 13 residues long. Germline V gene lookup returns CDR1 MGHRA and CDR2 YSYEKL.

This chain uses TRBV7-9 with TRBJ2-5; D is ambiguous. This CDR3 comprises 13 residues. The ends were cut back, 2 bases at V and 3 bases at J, with 7 bases in the middle. Germline V CDR1 and CDR2: SEHNR, FQNEAQ (reference sequence). The CDR3 spells CASSLLLEETQYF. CDR3 nucleotide sequence: TGTGCCAGCAGCTTATTATTAGAAGAGACCCAGTACTTC.

The chain employs TRBV20-1 and TRBJ1-4, with D perhaps TRBD1 (5 bases). CDR1 and CDR2 from the germline V gene are DFQATT and SNEGSKA (reference sequence). The V gene lost 3 bases and the J gene lost 4 bases, with 6 bases spanning the gap. The CDR3 spans 12 residues. The CDR3 nucleotides are TGCAGTGCTAGGACAGATAATGAAAAACTGTTTTTT. This codes for CSARTDNEKLFF.

V and J are TRBV11-2 and TRBJ1-6, with 8 bases that match TRBD1. This CDR3 contains 17 residues. Germline CDR1 reads SGHAT; CDR2 reads FQNNGV. The J segment lost 10 bases and the V segment lost 1 base, leaving 12 bases of the junction unmatched. The CDR3 region is CASSLVRGRYLVSPLHF. The CDR3 region has the DNA TGTGCCAGCAGCTTAGTCAGGGGGCGATATCTGGTCTCACCCCTCCACTTT.

CDR3: CASSTRTVSNEQFF. In DNA form, the CDR3 reads TGTGCCAGCAGCACCAGAACAGTATCCAATGAGCAGTTCTTC. The J gene is TRBJ2-1, the V gene TRBV7-2; no definite D call. The length of the CDR3 is 14 residues. Germline loops: CDR1 SGHTA, CDR2 FQGNSA. The ends were cut back, 5 bases at V and 6 bases at J, with 14 bases in the middle.

The chain is built from TRBV20-1 and TRBJ2-7, with a possible D match to TRBD2 (5 bases). The J call may not be correct, given that the DNA end is closer to TRBJ2-5. This CDR3 is built from 16 residues. The germline CDR1 and CDR2 sequences are DFQATT and SNEGSKA (reference sequence). CDR3 amino acids: CSASPPGLARGETQYF. The DNA of the CDR3 is TGCAGTGCTAGTCCACCCGGACTGGCCCGGGGAGAGACCCAGTACTTC.

The J gene is TRBJ1-4, the V gene TRBV7-9, with D uncertain. CDR3 length: 16 residues. From germline, CDR1 is SEHNR and CDR2 FQNEAQ (reference sequence). With 2 bases removed from V and 6 bases from J, the gap between germline ends came to 16 bases. CDR3 nucleotide sequence: TGTGCCAGCAGCTTATTAACCGGGTGGAGTGATGAAAAACTGTTTTTT. Protein sequence: CASSLLTGWSDEKLFF.

The table lists this clonotype with a count of one. The chain carries TRBV3-1 and TRBJ2-1, with 8 bases matching TRBD2. With V trimmed by 4 bases and J by 7 bases, 15 bases remained unmatched. Germline assignment: CDR1 LGHDT and CDR2 YNNKEL (reference sequence). This CDR3 comprises 17 residues. The CDR3 loop reads CASSLYGGRPLGNEQFF. The CDR3 nucleotides read TGTGCCAGCAGCCTGTATGGCGGGAGGCCTTTGGGTAATGAGCAGTTCTTC.